This T cell receptor (beta chain) was sequenced in a study of T cell responses to AZD1222 COVID-19 vaccine (dated by TCRdb to about 2021). Regarding the complete study: AZD1222 recipients with second doses at about 4 weeks or about 12 weeks were pooled, because spike-specific TCR depth and breadth did not differ between schedules. TCR sequencing was performed for some 250 trial participants, of whom about 200 were given two doses of AZD1222 and around 26 were given two doses of MenACWY control vaccine. Enrollment into the trials was organized by age into subgroups of 18-55, 56-69 and 70-plus years, and those subgroups contained about 160, 30 and 59 TCR-sequenced participants, respectively.

The sample's time point label is to be understood as: baseline before first vaccination. Samples from vaccinated people were obtained from the UK trials COV001 and COV002, which included a single-blind randomized controlled phase 2/3 trial of AZD1222 (ChAdOx1 nCoV-19) in healthy adults. For TCRbeta chain sequencing, PBMC samples from trial participants were taken at day 0 and at day 28 after the second dose. Broader findings and caveats from the paper: Epitopes outside the regions mutated in the B.1.351 and B.1.1.7 variants were reportedly recognized by nearly half of the unique spike-specific TCRs. After two AZD1222 doses, spike-specific TCR breadth and depth were significantly higher than at day 0 and than in MenACWY recipients. In the small 56-69-year group, the increase in depth fell short of significance, most likely because of low power. Participants were mostly white British, with more females than males. The authors suggested clonal diversity may have been underestimated. Conclusions about previously exposed vaccinees were limited because only a handful of AZD1222 recipients were SARS-CoV-2 seropositive at baseline. Because no day 14 peak-response samples were available, repertoires were characterized only after the peak T cell response. Vaccine-associated CD4 TCRs spanned the whole spike protein, with dominant responses in regions 160-218 and 743-854.

The CDR3 regions of human TCRbeta chains were analyzed by immunosequencing. From the authors' description of their analysis: Repertoire TCRs were matched against a reference library of SARS-CoV-2-specific TCRs generated with the MIRA antigen-specificity platform. Breadth was defined as the fraction of unique TCRs that were SARS-CoV-2-associated. Depth was defined as the fraction of total T cells that were SARS-CoV-2-associated. Each spike-specific TCR was assigned to its reactive spike region and to a CD4 or CD8 class using the MIRA data. Log10-transformed breadth and depth values were compared by one-way ANOVA with Sidak's multiple comparisons tests. This immuneACCESS table, as held by TCRdb, lists in-frame sequences with V and J called but not all clones. Of the missing ones, under half trace to an unresolved V gene in checked studies; the others have no known cause. V, J and clone size were drawn from that table, and D and trimming were deduced from the DNA. The table for this sample lists 90,000 or so clones; roughly 90% of them were counted only once. The top ten constitute 19% of the sample.

CDR1 and CDR2 were assigned from the germline V gene as SGHTA and FQGTGA. The CDR3 holds 16 amino acids from the cysteine to the phenylalanine. CDR3 DNA is the only sequence kept; it has 48 bases, read in frame from the first base. The V end gives up 5 bases and the J end 4 bases, leaving 8 bases in the junction not matched to a gene. Of note for this clone: Its antigen target is currently unknown. No per-base quality is available; no much larger clone lies one base away.

Rearrangement joined TRBV7-3 to TRBJ2-2; 9 junctional bases match TRBD1. The TCR was taken from an adult in good health. The sequencing used peripheral blood, collected on day 0 of AZD1222 vaccination. Here the CDR3 is given as CASSLMTGGGTGELFF. At the DNA level, the sequence is TGTGCCAGCAGCCTTATGACAGGGGGAGGCACCGGGGAGCTGTTTTTT.